This T cell receptor (beta chain) came from a study of OX40 agonist ivuxolimab in advanced cancers. With regard to this clone: Its antigen is still unknown. A read error may account for a junction end that differs from germline.

General study points: In a subset of nonresponders, normalized T-cell clonal expansion was also low. Dose levels from 0.1 to 3.0 mg/kg saw CD4+ and CD8+ blood T cells expand clonally by week 6.

Some clones are missing from TCRdb's copy, which holds only in-frame ones; the method was immunoSEQ multiplex PCR. The data hold around 60,000 clones, with approximately 84% observed a single time. Germline assignment: CDR1 SSHAT and CDR2 FNYEAQ (reference sequence). This CDR3 spans 13 amino acids. V gene TRBV7-7 combines with J gene TRBJ2-7; D is uncertain. The sample in question was CD4+ or CD8+ T cells sorted from blood, obtained in a trial of the OX40 agonist ivuxolimab. This TCR was recovered from an adult with an advanced solid tumor such as melanoma, head and neck, liver or kidney cancer. The CDR3 reads CASSLNTGYEQYF. For the CDR3, the DNA is TGTGCTAGCAGCTTAAATACCGGGTACGAGCAGTACTTC.